Presented here are 9 T cell receptor beta chains from one specimen sequenced in a study of human T cells and chemical hapten exposure. TCRdb used MiXCR to reprocess the RACE reads, holding one entry per CDR3 protein. The sample lists under 300,000 distinct CDR3 sequences; 7.5% to 9% were seen once. Time point reported: pre-sensitization, week 0. The treatment denotes: therapeutic diphenylcyclopropenone sensitization with weekly scalp DPC. Sample: whole blood, taken in connection with sensitization to the hapten diphenylcyclopropenone (DPC). Receptors were obtained from a woman aged 40 to 55 with alopecia areata. Some clones in this sample may be carry-over from other donors' samples.

V is TRBV5-6 and J is TRBJ2-5, with D perhaps matching TRBD1 (5 bases). Trimming left V 0 bases short and J 2 bases short, with 8 bases between. CDR1 and CDR2 from the germline V gene are SGHDT and YYEEEE. The CDR3 is 14 amino acids. The CDR3 here is CASSLARTQETQYF. Here the CDR3 DNA reads TGTGCCAGCAGCTTGGCCAGGACACAAGAGACCCAGTACTTC.

The sample holds many counts of this clonotype. The V and J genes are TRBV12-3 or TRBV12-4 and TRBJ1-5; no reliable D call. The CDR3 has 17 amino acids. The V gene lost 5 bases and the J gene lost 0 bases, with 17 bases spanning the gap. In DNA, the CDR3 is TGTGCCAGCAGTCCTCTTTCGCCAGAGCTTAGCAATCAGCCCCAGCATTTT. Protein product: CASSPLSPELSNQPQHF.

This clonotype was seen more than once but under ten times. CDR3 sequence: CASSLVGGKEYGYTF. The CDR3 DNA reads as TGTGCCAGCAGCTTAGTGGGGGGAAAAGAATATGGCTACACCTTC. The J gene is TRBJ1-2, the V gene TRBV7-2; tentative D call: TRBD1 (5 bases). Germline-derived CDR1 and CDR2 are SGHTA and FQGNSA. The length of the CDR3 is 15 residues. Trimming left V 1 base short and J 5 bases short, with 14 bases between.

This clonotype was seen a few times. The rearrangement joins TRBV29-1 to TRBJ1-1; D is undetermined. This CDR3 contains 12 residues. Germline lookup yields CDR1 SQVTM and CDR2 ANQGSEA. With 3 bases removed from V and 1 base from J, the gap between germline ends came to 6 bases. As DNA, the CDR3 is TGCAGCGTTGAGCTGGGGAACACTGAAGCTTTCTTT. It yields the protein CSVELGNTEAFF.

This clonotype was observed a few times. The chain uses TRBV18 and TRBJ2-1, with D possibly called TRBD1 or TRBD2 (5 bases each). CDR1 and CDR2 (germline): KGHSH, LQKENI. V shed 2 bases and J shed 9 bases, with 17 bases lying between them. The CDR3 loop spans 15 amino acids. The CDR3 bases are TGTGCCAGCTCACCAGAGAAGGAGAAGGGGAGTGAGCAGTTCTTC. Translated, it gives CASSPEKEKGSEQFF.

V gene TRBV5-1 combines with J gene TRBJ2-7, with 7 bases aligning to TRBD1. This CDR3 comprises 15 residues. Germline CDR1 is SGHRS and CDR2 is YFSETQ. Trimming at V came to 2 bases and at J to 6 bases, leaving 11 bases not matched to a gene. CDR3 DNA: TGCGCCAGCAGCTTTGAGGGGGCCCCTCCTTCCGAGCAGTACTTC. This translates into CASSFEGAPPSEQYF.

This clonotype was seen ten or more times. The chain is built from TRBV7-8 and TRBJ2-7; 10 bases are a match to TRBD2. This CDR3 is 15 amino acids long. V was pared by 1 base and J by 2 bases, with 2 bases of the junction left unmatched. Germline V CDR1 and CDR2: SGHVS, FQNEAQ. The CDR3 DNA sequence: TGTGCCAGCAGCTTAGGACTAGCGGGCCCCTACGAGCAGTACTTC. Translating gives CASSLGLAGPYEQYF. The entire variable domain, with the rest obtained from reference TRBV7-8 and TRBJ2-7, is as follows: GAGVSQSPRYKVAKRGQDVALRCDPISGHVSLFWYQQALGQGPEFLTYFQNEAQLDKSGLPSDRFFAERPEGSVSTLKIQRTQQEDSAVYLCASSLGLAGPYEQYFGPGTRLTVT.

This clonotype appeared a few times. The chain carries TRBV2 and TRBJ2-1; D is possibly TRBD1 or TRBD2 (5 bases each). There are 13 residues in the CDR3. Trimming cost V 4 bases and J 4 bases, with 8 bases left between them. Germline assignment: CDR1 SNHLY and CDR2 FYNNEI. For the CDR3, the DNA is TGTGCCAGCAGTGGGGACCGTTACAATGAGCAGTTCTTC. This codes for CASSGDRYNEQFF.

This clonotype was found a few times. This chain uses TRBV6-2 or TRBV6-3 with TRBJ2-1, with a weak D call TRBD1 (5 bases). Per the germline V gene, CDR1 is MNHEY and CDR2 is SVGEGT. The CDR3 sequence is 14 residues long. V dropped 4 bases and J dropped 4 bases, with 11 bases sitting between them. The CDR3 sequence: CASSFSQDYNEQFF. CDR3 sequence (DNA): TGTGCCAGCAGTTTTTCACAGGATTACAATGAGCAGTTCTTC.